The present T cell receptor (beta chain) was sequenced within a study of human T cells and chemical hapten exposure (dated by TCRdb to about 2021). Turning to the overall study: For sensitization, 2% DPC in acetone was applied to a roughly 2 cm by roughly 2 cm area of upper inner arm skin. Throughout the study period of 20 to 30 weeks, patients also received therapeutic DPC doses to the scalp every week. Patch testing was performed on the upper back with Finn chambers containing 0.01% DPC, and the patch tests were scored after 6 days according to International Contact Dermatitis Research Group standards. Alopecia areata with under or over 50% scalp involvement, alopecia totalis and alopecia universalis were represented in the patient cohort, which was mostly female. Libraries were combined into a pool for sequencing, and differences in TCR yield between samples came mainly from small differences in library volumes within the pool. The study tracked peripheral blood TCR repertoire changes in vivo during primary and secondary sensitization to the hapten diphenylcyclopropenone (DPC) in alopecia patients. Patient blood was sampled pre-sensitization (week 0) and at 2, 6 and about 24 weeks after DPC sensitization. For TCR sequencing, blood came from about 28 alopecia patients at anywhere from one to four time points (pre-sensitization, 2, 6 and 24 weeks). The study at large found these results: Compared with pre-sensitization or healthy control sets, expanded TCRs formed significantly more large CDR3 similarity clusters, which is consistent with antigen-driven responses. Repeated subsampling changed both the strength of the expansion versus patch-test correlation and the threshold at which that correlation became significant. DPC sensitization did not change the number of TCRs with a frequency above 1 in 1000, and there was no evidence of changes in global repertoire structure. A positive correlation was found between the number of PT1 expanded TCRs and patch test score, with significance reached at thresholds 8, 16 and 32 but not 4. Because all patients had alopecia, a presumed autoimmune disease, the immune response of the patients might differ from that of healthy individuals.

Library preparation used RACE. Sequencing instrument: NextSeq 500. During library preparation, unique molecular identifiers were attached to individual cDNA molecules so that TCRs could be counted quantitatively and reproducibly. For every blood RNA sample, sequencing covered both the TCR alpha and TCR beta chains. The authors' analysis ran thus. Samples had a median of roughly 98,000 TCRs, with a range from roughly 20,000 to 690,600. The Decombinator software suite was used to annotate V, J and CDR3 in the TCR reads. Every sample was subsampled to the same number of TCRs (28,000) for the PS versus PT1 abundance plots. TCRs were defined as expanded if absent before sensitization and observed at least eight times at the 2-week time point. TCRdb reprocessed the public reads (quality trimming at Q25 with fastp, clone calling with MiXCR) and kept in-frame beta chains. Duplicate CDR3 protein sequences are folded into a single record with the most common DNA and genes. The V and J calls reflect TCRdb's pipeline rather than the authors' work. The sample includes around 110,000 distinct CDR3 sequences, with around 11% observed a single time. The top ten constitute around 2.2% of the sample.

Comments on this clonotype: Its antigen has not been determined. Per-base quality was not reported, and no clone a single base away is much larger than it.

This sample's time point label indicates: patch test 3, about 24 weeks after DPC sensitization. The treatment or condition label here, explained by the study, means: therapeutic diphenylcyclopropenone sensitization with weekly scalp DPC. Blood at each patch-test visit was drawn before the patch test was applied. Eligible patients were aged 18 to 70, diagnosed with alopecia, deemed suitable for DPC therapy, and excluded if pregnant. Total RNA was isolated from unfractionated whole blood collected in Tempus Blood RNA tubes. This material consisted of whole blood, taken in connection with sensitization to the hapten diphenylcyclopropenone (DPC). The TCR comes from a woman in her fifties or sixties with alopecia areata. Some clones in this sample may be carry-over from other donors' samples.

The CDR3 protein: CASSLASGRAAYEQYF. The nucleotide sequence reads TGCGCCAGCAGCTTGGCGTCAGGACGAGCTGCCTACGAGCAGTACTTC. Recombination connected TRBV5-1 to TRBJ2-7; the D gene is not confidently resolved. Reading from cysteine to phenylalanine, the CDR3 counts 16 amino acids. Just CDR3 DNA is preserved here, 48 bases in frame from base 1. CDR1 and CDR2, looked up from the germline V gene, are SGHRS and YFSETQ. V is pared back by 0 bases and J by 2 bases, with 15 bases lying between the germline termini.